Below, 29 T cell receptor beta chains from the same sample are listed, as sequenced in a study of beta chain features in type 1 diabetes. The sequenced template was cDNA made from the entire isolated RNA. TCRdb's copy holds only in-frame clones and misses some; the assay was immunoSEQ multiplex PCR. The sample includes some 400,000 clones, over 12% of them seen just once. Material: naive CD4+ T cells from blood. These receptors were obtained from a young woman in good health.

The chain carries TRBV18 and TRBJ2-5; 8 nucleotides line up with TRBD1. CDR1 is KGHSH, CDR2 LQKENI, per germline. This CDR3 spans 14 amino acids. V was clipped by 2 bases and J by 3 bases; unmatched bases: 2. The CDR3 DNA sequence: TGTGCCAGCTCACCAATGACAGGGGAAGAGACCCAGTACTTC. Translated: CASSPMTGEETQYF.

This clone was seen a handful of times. CDR3 sequence: CASSLEKYNEQFF. The DNA for the CDR3 is TGTGCCAGCAGCTTAGAGAAGTACAATGAGCAGTTCTTC. The V gene is TRBV7-3, the J gene TRBJ2-1; D gene ambiguous. Per germline, CDR1 SGHTA and CDR2 FQGTGA. V was pared by 2 bases and J by 4 bases, with 6 bases between. This CDR3 comprises 13 residues.

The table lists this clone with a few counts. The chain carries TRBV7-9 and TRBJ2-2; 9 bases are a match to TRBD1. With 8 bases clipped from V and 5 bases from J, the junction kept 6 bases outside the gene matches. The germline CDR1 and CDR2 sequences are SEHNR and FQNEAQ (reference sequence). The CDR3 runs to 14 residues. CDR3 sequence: CASPLTGGTGELFF. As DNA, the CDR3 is TGTGCCAGCCCTCTGACAGGGGGAACCGGGGAGCTGTTTTTT.

The CDR3: CASSLNRANEQFF. The CDR3 DNA reads as TGTGCCAGCAGCTTAAACAGGGCCAATGAGCAGTTCTTC. The rearrangement joins TRBV7-9 to TRBJ2-1; tentatively, D is TRBD1 (6 bases). The V gene lost 2 bases and the J gene lost 6 bases, with 8 bases spanning the gap. CDR1 and CDR2 (germline): SEHNR, FQNEAQ (reference sequence). This CDR3 has 13 amino acids.

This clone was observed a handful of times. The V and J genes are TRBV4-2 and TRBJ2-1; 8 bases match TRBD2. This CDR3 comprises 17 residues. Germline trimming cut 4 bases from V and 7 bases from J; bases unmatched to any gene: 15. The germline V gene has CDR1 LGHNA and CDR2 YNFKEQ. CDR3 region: CASSRGGAGTSINEQFF. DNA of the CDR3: TGTGCCAGCAGCCGGGGGGGGGCCGGGACTAGTATTAATGAGCAGTTCTTC.

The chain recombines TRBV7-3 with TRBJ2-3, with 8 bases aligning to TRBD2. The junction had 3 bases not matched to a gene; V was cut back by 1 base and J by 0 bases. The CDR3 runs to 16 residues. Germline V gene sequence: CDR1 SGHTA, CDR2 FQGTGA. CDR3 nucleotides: TGTGCCAGCAGCTTAATGGCTAGCGGGAGCACAGATACGCAGTATTTT. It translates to CASSLMASGSTDTQYF.

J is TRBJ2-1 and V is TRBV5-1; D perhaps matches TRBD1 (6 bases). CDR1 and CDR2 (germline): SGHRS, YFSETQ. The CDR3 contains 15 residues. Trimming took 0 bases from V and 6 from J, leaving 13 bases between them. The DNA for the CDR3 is TGCGCCAGCAGCTTGGGGACAGCACAGATCAATGAGCAGTTCTTC. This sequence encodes CASSLGTAQINEQFF.

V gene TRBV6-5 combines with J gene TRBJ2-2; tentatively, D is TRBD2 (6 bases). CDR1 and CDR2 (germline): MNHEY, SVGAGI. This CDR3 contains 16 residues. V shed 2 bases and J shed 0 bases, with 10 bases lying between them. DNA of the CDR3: TGTGCCAGCAGTTACAGCCTAGCGCCGAACACCGGGGAGCTGTTTTTT. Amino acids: CASSYSLAPNTGELFF.

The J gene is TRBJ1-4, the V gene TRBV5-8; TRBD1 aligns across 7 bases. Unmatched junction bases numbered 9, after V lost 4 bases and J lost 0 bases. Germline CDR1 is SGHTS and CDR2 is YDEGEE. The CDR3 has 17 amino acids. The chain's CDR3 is CASSRTGTATTNEKLFF. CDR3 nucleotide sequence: TGTGCCAGCAGCCGTACCGGGACAGCGACAACTAATGAAAAACTGTTTTTT.

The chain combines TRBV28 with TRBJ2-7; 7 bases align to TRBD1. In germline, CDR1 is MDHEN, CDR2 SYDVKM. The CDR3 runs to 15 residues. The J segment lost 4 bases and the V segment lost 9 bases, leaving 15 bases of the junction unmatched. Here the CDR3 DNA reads TGTGCCAGTACAACTCCGGACAGGCTCGGTTACGAGCAGTACTTC. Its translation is CASTTPDRLGYEQYF. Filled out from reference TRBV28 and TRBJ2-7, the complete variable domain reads DVKVTQSSRYLVKRTGEKVFLECVQDMDHENMFWYRQDPGLGLRLIYFSYDVKMKEKGDIPEGYSVSREKKERFSLILESASTNQTSMYLCASTTPDRLGYEQYFGPGTRLTVT.

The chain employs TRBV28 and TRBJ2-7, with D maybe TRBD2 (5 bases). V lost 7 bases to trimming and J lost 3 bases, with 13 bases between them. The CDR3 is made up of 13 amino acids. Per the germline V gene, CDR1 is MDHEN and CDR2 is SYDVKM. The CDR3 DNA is TGTGCCAGCATTGATAGCGCGCACTACGAGCAGTACTTC. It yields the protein CASIDSAHYEQYF.

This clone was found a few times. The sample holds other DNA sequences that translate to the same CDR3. The CDR3 spells CASSSVVYEQYF. For the CDR3, the DNA is TGTGCCAGCAGTTCGGTAGTCTACGAGCAGTACTTC. This chain links TRBV28 with TRBJ2-7; no clear D gene. Germline CDR1 reads MDHEN; CDR2 reads SYDVKM. V dropped 4 bases and J dropped 3 bases, with 7 bases sitting between them. This CDR3 contains 12 residues.

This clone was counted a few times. The CDR3 protein is CASSLGPEDTQYF. DNA of the CDR3: TGTGCCAGCAGCCTGGGCCCCGAAGATACGCAGTATTTT. The genes are TRBV7-6 and TRBJ2-3; D unresolved. Trimming removed 5 bases at V and 5 bases at J, with 11 bases between. Germline V lookup: CDR1 SGHVS, CDR2 FNYEAQ. The length of the CDR3 is 13 residues.

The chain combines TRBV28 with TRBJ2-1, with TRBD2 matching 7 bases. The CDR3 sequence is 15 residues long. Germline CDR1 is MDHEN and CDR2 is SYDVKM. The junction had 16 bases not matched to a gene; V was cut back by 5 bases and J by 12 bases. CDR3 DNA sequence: TGTGCCAGCAGTCTGGGAGCAGCGGGACCTCAGTTGCAGTTCTTC. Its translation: CASSLGAAGPQLQFF.

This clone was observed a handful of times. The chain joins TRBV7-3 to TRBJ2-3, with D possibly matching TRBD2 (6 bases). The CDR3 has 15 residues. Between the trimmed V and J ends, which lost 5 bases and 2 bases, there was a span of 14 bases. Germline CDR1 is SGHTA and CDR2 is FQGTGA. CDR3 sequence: CASSAGGDDTDTQYF. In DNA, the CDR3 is TGTGCCAGCAGCGCGGGCGGGGATGACACAGATACGCAGTATTTT.

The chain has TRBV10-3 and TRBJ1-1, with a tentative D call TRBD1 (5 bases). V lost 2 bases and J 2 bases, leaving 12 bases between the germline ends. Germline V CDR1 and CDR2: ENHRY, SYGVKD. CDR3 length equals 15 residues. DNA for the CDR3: TGTGCCATCAGTGAGGTCCAGGGTGCAAACACTGAAGCTTTCTTT. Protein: CAISEVQGANTEAFF.

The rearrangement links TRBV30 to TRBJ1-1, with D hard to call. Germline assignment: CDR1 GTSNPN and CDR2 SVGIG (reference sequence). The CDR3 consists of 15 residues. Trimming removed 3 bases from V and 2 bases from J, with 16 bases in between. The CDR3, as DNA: TGTGCCTGGAGGTTACATCTTCAGGTAAACACTGAAGCTTTCTTT. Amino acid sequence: CAWRLHLQVNTEAFF.

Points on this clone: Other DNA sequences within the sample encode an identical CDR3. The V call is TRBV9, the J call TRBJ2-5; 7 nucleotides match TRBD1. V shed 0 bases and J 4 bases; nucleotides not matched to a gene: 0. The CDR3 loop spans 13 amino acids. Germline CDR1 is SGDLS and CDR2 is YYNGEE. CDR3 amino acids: CASSVDRGETQYF. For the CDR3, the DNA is TGTGCCAGCAGCGTAGACAGGGGAGAGACCCAGTACTTC.

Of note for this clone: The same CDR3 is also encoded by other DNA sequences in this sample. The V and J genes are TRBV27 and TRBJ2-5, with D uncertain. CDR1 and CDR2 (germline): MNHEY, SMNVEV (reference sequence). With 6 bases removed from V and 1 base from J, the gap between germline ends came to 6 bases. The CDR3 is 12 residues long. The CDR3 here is CASSRSQETQYF. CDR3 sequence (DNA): TGTGCCAGCAGCCGTTCCCAAGAGACCCAGTACTTC.

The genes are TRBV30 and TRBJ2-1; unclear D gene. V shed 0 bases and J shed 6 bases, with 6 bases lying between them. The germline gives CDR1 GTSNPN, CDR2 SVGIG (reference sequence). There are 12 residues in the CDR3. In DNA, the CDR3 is TGTGCCTGGAGTGTAACAGTCAATGAGCAGTTCTTC. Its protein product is CAWSVTVNEQFF.

This CDR3 reads CASSTPSYEQYF. DNA for the CDR3: TGTGCCAGCAGCACTCCTAGCTACGAGCAGTACTTC. The chain has TRBV28 and TRBJ2-7; D uncertain. Germline values: CDR1 MDHEN, CDR2 SYDVKM. This CDR3 has 12 residues. Trimming left V 6 bases short and J 3 bases short, with 9 bases between. The full variable domain, completed using reference TRBV28 and TRBJ2-7, is DVKVTQSSRYLVKRTGEKVFLECVQDMDHENMFWYRQDPGLGLRLIYFSYDVKMKEKGDIPEGYSVSREKKERFSLILESASTNQTSMYLCASSTPSYEQYFGPGTRLTVT.

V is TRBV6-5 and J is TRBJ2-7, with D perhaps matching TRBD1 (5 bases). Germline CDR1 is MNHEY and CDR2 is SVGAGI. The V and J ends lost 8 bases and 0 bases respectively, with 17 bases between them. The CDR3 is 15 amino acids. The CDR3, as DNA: TGTGCCAGCCAGCCGACCCGACAGAGCTCCTACGAGCAGTACTTC. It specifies CASQPTRQSSYEQYF.

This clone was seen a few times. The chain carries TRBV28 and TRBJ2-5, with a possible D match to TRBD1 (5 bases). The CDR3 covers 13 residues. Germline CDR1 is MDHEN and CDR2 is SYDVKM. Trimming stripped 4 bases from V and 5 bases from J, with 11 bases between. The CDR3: CASSSPQVETQYF. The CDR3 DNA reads TGTGCCAGCAGTTCCCCACAGGTGGAGACCCAGTACTTC.

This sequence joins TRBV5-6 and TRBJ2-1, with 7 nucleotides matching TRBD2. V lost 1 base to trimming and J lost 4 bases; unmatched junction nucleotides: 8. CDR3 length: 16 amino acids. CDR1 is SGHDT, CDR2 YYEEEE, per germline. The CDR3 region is CASSLRYGRLYNEQFF. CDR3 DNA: TGTGCCAGCAGCTTGAGGTACGGGAGGTTATACAATGAGCAGTTCTTC.

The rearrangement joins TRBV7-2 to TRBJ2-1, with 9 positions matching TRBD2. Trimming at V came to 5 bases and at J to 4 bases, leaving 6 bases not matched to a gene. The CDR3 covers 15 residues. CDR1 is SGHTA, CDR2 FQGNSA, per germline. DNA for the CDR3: TGTGCCAGCAGCCGACTAGCGGCAGGTTACAATGAGCAGTTCTTC. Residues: CASSRLAAGYNEQFF.

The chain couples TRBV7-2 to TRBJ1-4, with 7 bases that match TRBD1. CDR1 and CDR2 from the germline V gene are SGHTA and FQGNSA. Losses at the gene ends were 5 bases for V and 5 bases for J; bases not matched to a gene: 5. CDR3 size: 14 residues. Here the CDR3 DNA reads TGTGCCAGCAGCATGGGACAGAAGAATGAAAAACTGTTTTTT. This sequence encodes CASSMGQKNEKLFF. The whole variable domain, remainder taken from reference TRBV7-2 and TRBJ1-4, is GAGVSQSPSNKVTEKGKDVELRCDPISGHTALYWYRQSLGQGLEFLIYFQGNSAPDKSGLPSDRFSAERTGGSVSTLTIQRTQQEDSAVYLCASSMGQKNEKLFFGSGTQLSVL.

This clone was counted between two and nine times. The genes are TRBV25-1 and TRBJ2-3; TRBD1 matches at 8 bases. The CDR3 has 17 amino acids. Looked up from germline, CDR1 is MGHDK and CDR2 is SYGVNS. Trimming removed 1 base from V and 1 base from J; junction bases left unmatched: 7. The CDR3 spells CASSEWGGQGGTDTQYF. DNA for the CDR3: TGTGCCAGCAGTGAATGGGGTGGACAGGGCGGCACAGATACGCAGTATTTT.

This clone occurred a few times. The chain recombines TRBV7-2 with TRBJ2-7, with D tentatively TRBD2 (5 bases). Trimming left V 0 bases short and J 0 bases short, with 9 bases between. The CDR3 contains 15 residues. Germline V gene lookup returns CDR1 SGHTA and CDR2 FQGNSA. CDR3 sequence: CASSLAKGSSYEQYF. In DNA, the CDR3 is TGTGCCAGCAGCTTAGCGAAAGGGAGCTCCTACGAGCAGTACTTC.

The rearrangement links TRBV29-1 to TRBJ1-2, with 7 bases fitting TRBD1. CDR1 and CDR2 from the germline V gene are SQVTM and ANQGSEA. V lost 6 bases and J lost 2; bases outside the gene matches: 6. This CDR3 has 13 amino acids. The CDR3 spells CSVPGQTNYGYTF. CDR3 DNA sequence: TGCAGCGTACCGGGACAGACAAACTATGGCTACACCTTC. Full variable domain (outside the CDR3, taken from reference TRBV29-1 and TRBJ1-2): SAVISQKPSRDICQRGTSLTIQCQVDSQVTMMFWYRQQPGQSLTLIATANQGSEATYESGFVIDKFPISRPNLTFSTLTVSNMSPEDSSIYLCSVPGQTNYGYTFGSGTRLTVV.